The 13 T cell receptor beta chains in this list originate from one sample, sequenced in a study of Ad26.COV2.S vaccination and SARS-CoV-2 variants. Regarding treatment: about 20 received Ad26.COV2.S at low or high dose, single or two shots; five or six received placebo; per-sample allocation not given. Specimens were obtained on day 63 following the first vaccine or placebo injection. The repertoire was sequenced with immunoSEQ multiplex PCR; TCRdb's copy has only in-frame clones and lacks some. The sample shows about 450,000 clones, roughly 89% of them seen only once. This material consisted of peripheral blood, taken in a trial of Ad26.COV2.S vaccine versus placebo. The origin of the receptors is a person aged 18-65 years who received the Ad26.COV2.S COVID-19 vaccine or a placebo.

This chain connects TRBV30 to TRBJ2-5, with D possibly being TRBD2 (5 bases). Between the trimmed V and J ends, which lost 5 bases and 9 bases, there was a span of 16 bases. The CDR3 contains 12 residues. In germline, CDR1 is GTSNPN, CDR2 SVGIG (reference sequence). The CDR3: CAWEGLIGAQYF. The CDR3 DNA reads TGTGCCTGGGAGGGTCTTATTGGGGCCCAGTACTTC.

The DNA of the CDR3 is TGTGCCAGCAGTCCCCGGACAGGAACCTACAATGAGCAGTTCTTC. This sequence encodes CASSPRTGTYNEQFF. The V and J genes are TRBV7-3 and TRBJ2-1; 7 bases align to TRBD1. CDR1 SGHTA and CDR2 FQGTGA come from the germline V gene. This CDR3 spans 15 amino acids. Trimming at V came to 6 bases and at J to 2 bases, leaving 7 bases not matched to a gene.

The chain carries TRBV6-2 or TRBV6-3 and TRBJ2-2, with D perhaps matching TRBD2 (5 bases). Germline loops: CDR1 MNHEY, CDR2 SVGEGT. V was clipped by 4 bases and J by 1 base, with 16 bases between them. The CDR3 runs to 17 residues. In DNA form, the CDR3 reads TGTGCCAGCAGTTCCCCCCTCGGCCGGGGGAACACCGGGGAGCTGTTTTTT. It codes for CASSSPLGRGNTGELFF.

The DNA for the CDR3 is TGTGCCAGCAGTTACTCATGGCAGGGGAATCAGCCCCAGCATTTT. Its protein is CASSYSWQGNQPQHF. V and J are TRBV6-5 and TRBJ1-5, with D possibly being TRBD1 (6 bases). CDR1 is MNHEY, CDR2 SVGAGI, per germline. The CDR3 sequence is 15 residues long. V was trimmed by 0 bases and J by 4 bases, leaving 10 bases between them.

This clone was counted at least ten times. The chain uses TRBV18 and TRBJ2-5; D is ambiguous. Germline V gene lookup returns CDR1 KGHSH and CDR2 LQKENI. V was trimmed by 2 bases and J by 6 bases, leaving 7 bases between them. The CDR3 is 12 residues long. The CDR3 DNA follows: TGTGCCAGCTCACCATCCCAGCAGACCCAGTACTTC. Protein sequence: CASSPSQQTQYF.

The rearrangement uses TRBV5-6 and TRBJ2-7, with D hard to call. Germline V gene data show CDR1 as SGHDT and CDR2 as YYEEEE. The CDR3 is 14 residues long. V shed 4 bases and J shed 0 bases, with 11 bases lying between them. The CDR3 protein is CASSKRPDSYEQYV. CDR3 nucleotides: TGTGCCAGCAGCAAAAGACCGGACTCCTACGAGCAGTACGTC.

The chain joins TRBV4-1 to TRBJ2-1; D not resolved. CDR3 length: 12 residues. Germline V gene lookup returns CDR1 MGHRA and CDR2 YSYEKL. The germline V and J ends were trimmed by 1 base and 5 bases, with 3 bases remaining between them. The CDR3 DNA reads TGCGCCAGCAGCCAAGTAAACAATGAGCAGTTCTTC. Amino acids: CASSQVNNEQFF.

The CDR3 loop is CASSRASLLSYEQYV. The DNA of the CDR3 is TGTGCCAGCAGTAGAGCCAGCCTACTCTCCTACGAGCAGTACGTC. The rearrangement uses TRBV6-2 or TRBV6-3 and TRBJ2-7; D unclear. CDR3 length: 15 residues. The V gene's germline CDR1 is MNHEY and CDR2 SVGEGT. Trimming removed 5 bases at V and 0 bases at J, with 14 bases between.

The chain has TRBV27 and TRBJ2-1; D not resolved. Germline values: CDR1 MNHEY, CDR2 SMNVEV (reference sequence). Trimming removed 6 bases at V and 7 bases at J, with 13 bases between. This CDR3 spans 13 amino acids. The CDR3 bases are TGTGCCAGCAGCTCATTGGTTTGGAATGAGCAGTTCTTC. It yields the protein CASSSLVWNEQFF.

This chain uses TRBV4-3 with TRBJ2-1, with D hard to call. The ends were cut back, 6 bases at V and 0 bases at J, with 12 bases in the middle. Germline V gene sequence: CDR1 LGHNA, CDR2 YSLEER. The CDR3 spans 15 residues. In nucleotides, the CDR3 is TGCGCCAGCAGTCGACGGTTCGGCTCCTACAATGAGCAGTTCTTC. It codes for CASSRRFGSYNEQFF.

The CDR3: CASSPDGSKNIQYF. Written as DNA, the CDR3 is TGTGCCAGCAGTCCGGACGGTTCCAAAAACATTCAGTACTTC. The rearrangement joins TRBV5-4 to TRBJ2-4; no clear D. The CDR3 contains 14 residues. Germline V gives CDR1 SGHNT, CDR2 YYREEE (reference sequence). V lost 5 bases and J lost 2, with 11 bases in between.

J is TRBJ2-1 and V is TRBV5-6; the D is unclear. This CDR3 contains 13 residues. The V end was cut by 3 bases, the J end by 2 bases, with 6 bases between. Germline V gene data show CDR1 as SGHDT and CDR2 as YYEEEE. CDR3 nucleotides: TGTGCCAGCAGCTCCATAGCCTACAATGAGCAGTTCTTC. Amino acids: CASSSIAYNEQFF.

The DNA for the CDR3 is TGCGCCAGCAGCCAGCTAGAAGGGGGCTTATATCAGCCCCAGCATTTT. This sequence encodes CASSQLEGGLYQPQHF. The genes are TRBV4-1 and TRBJ1-5; TRBD1 matches 7 bases. This CDR3 is built from 16 residues. Germline V gene sequence: CDR1 MGHRA, CDR2 YSYEKL. Unmatched junction bases numbered 10, after V lost 3 bases and J lost 5 bases.